The rows below give T cell receptor beta chains drawn from one sample of a study of T cell responses to AZD1222 COVID-19 vaccine. The protocol was immunoSEQ multiplex PCR, while the TCRdb copy is restricted to in-frame clones and leaves out a portion. The sample lists roughly 99,000 clones, under 95% occurring once. The specimen comprised peripheral blood, sampled on day 0 of AZD1222 vaccination. The receptors stem from an adult in good health. The CDR3 runs from the conserved cysteine through the conserved F or W. Fields, in order: CDR3 DNA, CDR3 protein, J gene, clone size, V gene, D gene. A D gene is named only where the DNA matches it firmly. For some rows the clone size is stated as once, few or many, or as a class when expanded; others skip it.

CDR3nt: TGTGCCAGCAGTTACCAGGCCACCCAGTACTTC; CDR3aa: CASSYQATQYF; j_gene: TRBJ2-5; abundance: .; v_gene: TRBV6-5; d_gene: .
CDR3nt: TGTGCCAGCTCCCAAGATACAGGGTTTGGAAACACCATATATTTT; CDR3aa: CASSQDTGFGNTIYF; j_gene: TRBJ1-3; abundance: once; v_gene: TRBV18; d_gene: .
CDR3nt: TGCGCCAGCAGCCAAGATAGGTCAGCCCCTGAAGGCACAGATACGCAGTATTTT; CDR3aa: CASSQDRSAPEGTDTQYF; j_gene: TRBJ2-3; abundance: .; v_gene: TRBV4-1; d_gene: .
CDR3nt: TGTGCCAGCAGCGCTGACAGGGCTAATGAAAAACTGTTTTTT; CDR3aa: CASSADRANEKLFF; j_gene: TRBJ1-4; abundance: once; v_gene: TRBV7-9; d_gene: TRBD1
CDR3nt: TGTGCCAGCAGCTGGGACAGGCATTACGAGCAGTACTTC; CDR3aa: CASSWDRHYEQYF; j_gene: TRBJ2-7; abundance: .; v_gene: TRBV13; d_gene: TRBD1
CDR3nt: TGTGCCAGCAGCTTAGGGAGAGCTAATGAAAAACTGTTTTTT; CDR3aa: CASSLGRANEKLFF; j_gene: TRBJ1-4; abundance: .; v_gene: TRBV5-8; d_gene: .
CDR3nt: TGTGCCAGCAGTGAATTACAAGGGGCAGGTGAAAAACTGTTTTTT; CDR3aa: CASSELQGAGEKLFF; j_gene: TRBJ1-4; abundance: .; v_gene: TRBV25-1; d_gene: .
CDR3nt: TGTGCCAGCAGCTTAACGCAGGGGGAGACCCAGTACTTC; CDR3aa: CASSLTQGETQYF; j_gene: TRBJ2-5; abundance: .; v_gene: TRBV7-8; d_gene: .
CDR3nt: TGTGCCAGCAGTTTGGCAGGTCATCAGCCCCAGCATTTT; CDR3aa: CASSLAGHQPQHF; j_gene: TRBJ1-5; abundance: .; v_gene: TRBV27; d_gene: .
CDR3nt: TGTGCCAGTACCAGGCGGACAGGGAGGTCTGGGGCCAACGTCCTGACTTTC; CDR3aa: CASTRRTGRSGANVLTF; j_gene: TRBJ2-6; abundance: .; v_gene: TRBV19; d_gene: TRBD1
CDR3nt: TGTGCCAGCAGCTTGGCCCGGACAGTCCCGGAAAAACTGTTTTTT; CDR3aa: CASSLARTVPEKLFF; j_gene: TRBJ1-4; abundance: .; v_gene: TRBV5-6; d_gene: .
CDR3nt: TGTGCCAGCAGTTGGACGGGCAATCAGCCCCAGCATTTT; CDR3aa: CASSWTGNQPQHF; j_gene: TRBJ1-5; abundance: .; v_gene: TRBV12-3/TRBV12-4; d_gene: .
CDR3nt: TGTGCCAGCAGTGAATATACAGGGGATGAAAAACTGTTTTTT; CDR3aa: CASSEYTGDEKLFF; j_gene: TRBJ1-4; abundance: .; v_gene: TRBV25-1; d_gene: TRBD1
CDR3nt: TGTGCCAGCGCGGCGGGGTGGTACACCGGGGAGCTGTTTTTT; CDR3aa: CASAAGWYTGELFF; j_gene: TRBJ2-2; abundance: .; v_gene: TRBV7-2; d_gene: .
CDR3nt: TGTGCCAGCAGTGAGCCGCCGGCACCCCTCCACTTT; CDR3aa: CASSEPPAPLHF; j_gene: TRBJ1-6; abundance: .; v_gene: TRBV2; d_gene: .